One and the same sample provided the 15 T cell receptor beta chains below, sequenced in a study of cytomegalovirus exposure and HLA in healthy donors. The assay was immunoSEQ multiplex PCR, and TCRdb's table has in-frame clones only and misses some. This sample has 150,000 to 200,000 clones, with about three quarters found just once. Sequenced: PBMCs. The receptors derive from a woman in her 30s in good health and CMV-seronegative.

V and J are TRBV9 and TRBJ2-1, with 7 positions matching TRBD2. In germline, CDR1 is SGDLS, CDR2 YYNGEE. The V and J ends lost 1 base and 4 bases, in that order; junction bases with no gene match: 5. The CDR3 loop spans 15 amino acids. The CDR3 sequence is CASSVFGGGYNEQFF. CDR3 bases: TGTGCCAGCAGCGTATTCGGCGGGGGTTACAATGAGCAGTTCTTC. Combining the CDR3 with reference TRBV9 and TRBJ2-1 gives the whole variable domain DSGVTQTPKHLITATGQRVTLRCSPRSGDLSVYWYQQSLDQGLQFLIQYYNGEERAKGNILERFSAQQFPDLHSELNLSSLELGDSALYFCASSVFGGGYNEQFFGPGTRLTVL.

The rearrangement joins TRBV6-6 to TRBJ1-1, with D tentatively TRBD1 (5 bases). Germline values: CDR1 MNHNY, CDR2 SVGAGI (reference sequence). The CDR3 has 12 residues. V was trimmed by 5 bases and J by 1 base, leaving 5 bases between them. The CDR3 sequence: CASSQGNTEAFF. For the CDR3, the DNA is TGTGCCAGCAGTCAGGGGAACACTGAAGCTTTCTTT.

The V gene is TRBV7-3, the J gene TRBJ1-1; tentatively, D is TRBD1 (5 bases). CDR3 length: 14 residues. Germline CDR1 and CDR2: SGHTA and FQGTGA. With 6 bases removed from V and 4 bases from J, the gap between germline ends came to 15 bases. CDR3 sequence (DNA): TGTGCCAGCAGATTACAGGCGACGAGCACTGAAGCTTTCTTT. Encoded protein: CASRLQATSTEAFF.

The CDR3 loop reads CASSLTGGGPLSYEQYF. DNA of the CDR3: TGTGCCAGCAGCTTGACAGGGGGCGGCCCCCTCTCCTACGAGCAGTACTTC. The rearrangement joins TRBV5-8 to TRBJ2-7; 9 positions agree with TRBD1. V was pared by 1 base and J by 0 bases, with 8 bases of the junction left unmatched. Germline V gives CDR1 SGHTS, CDR2 YDEGEE. This CDR3 has 17 amino acids.

This clone was observed a few times. The V call is TRBV30, the J call TRBJ1-5; D not resolved. Per germline, CDR1 GTSNPN and CDR2 SVGIG (reference sequence). The CDR3 has 13 residues. Trimming pared 1 base from V and 6 bases from J, leaving 10 bases between. CDR3 nucleotide sequence: TGTGCCTGGAGTGCGCGAGCCGTTCAGCCCCAGCATTTT. It codes for CAWSARAVQPQHF.

The chain is built from TRBV23-1 and TRBJ2-2, with D possibly matching TRBD2 (5 bases). TRBV23-1 is designated an ORF whose function remains uncertain. V was clipped by 8 bases and J by 1 base, with 17 bases between them. This CDR3 has 16 amino acids. This CDR3 is CASHQRSLENTGELFF. The CDR3, as DNA: TGCGCCAGCCACCAAAGGTCACTAGAGAACACCGGGGAGCTGTTTTTT.

The chain couples TRBV4-1 to TRBJ2-5, with D unresolved. CDR1 and CDR2 (germline): MGHRA, YSYEKL. The ends were cut back, 0 bases at V and 7 bases at J, with 12 bases in the middle. This CDR3 has 14 amino acids. In DNA, the CDR3 is TGCGCCAGCAGCCAAGATCTCACCGGTCGGACCCAGTACTTC. Translation gives CASSQDLTGRTQYF.

The chain couples TRBV7-4 to TRBJ1-5; a possible D gene is TRBD1 (5 bases). Deletions cut 5 bases from V and 4 bases from J, with 12 bases between. This CDR3 has 14 amino acids. The germline V gene encodes CDR1 SGHVT and CDR2 SQSDAQ. CDR3 protein: CASSQDRANQPQHF. As DNA, the CDR3 is TGTGCCAGCAGCCAAGACAGAGCAAATCAGCCCCAGCATTTT.

The chain couples TRBV4-1 to TRBJ2-7; 7 bases agree with TRBD1. CDR3 length: 17 amino acids. Germline CDR1 and CDR2: MGHRA and YSYEKL. Trimming removed 4 bases from V and 0 bases from J; junction bases left unmatched: 12. The CDR3 is CASSPRQGIRTSYEQYF. In DNA form, the CDR3 reads TGCGCCAGCAGCCCCAGACAGGGAATACGAACCTCCTACGAGCAGTACTTC.

This clone was seen just once. The V and J genes are TRBV4-1 and TRBJ2-3; tentatively, D is TRBD1 (6 bases). The CDR3 is 18 residues long. Trimming left V 0 bases short and J 5 bases short, with 21 bases between. Germline loops: CDR1 MGHRA, CDR2 YSYEKL. The CDR3 protein is CASSQDSLTGMEEDTQYF. DNA of the CDR3: TGCGCCAGCAGCCAAGATTCCCTCACAGGGATGGAAGAAGATACGCAGTATTTT.

This chain joins TRBV2 and TRBJ1-2; no clear D. This CDR3 is built from 11 residues. The germline gives CDR1 SNHLY, CDR2 FYNNEI. The V end lost 6 bases, the J end lost 8 bases, and 10 bases lay between the germline ends. CDR3 sequence reads: CASRPVRGYTF. CDR3 DNA sequence: TGTGCCAGCAGGCCCGTCAGGGGCTACACCTTC.

The chain combines TRBV6-1 with TRBJ2-1, with 8 positions matching TRBD2. With 2 bases clipped from V and 5 bases from J, the junction kept 14 bases outside the gene matches. The CDR3 is 18 residues long. Germline values: CDR1 MNHNS, CDR2 SASEGT. In nucleotides, the CDR3 is TGTGCCAGCAGTGAATGGAGGGTGGCGGGAGGATTCGACAATGAGCAGTTCTTC. It specifies CASSEWRVAGGFDNEQFF.

The rearrangement uses TRBV15 and TRBJ1-1, with TRBD1 identical over 8 bases. The J segment lost 0 bases and the V segment lost 0 bases, leaving 18 bases of the junction unmatched. Germline V gene sequence: CDR1 LNHNV, CDR2 YYDKDF (reference sequence). This CDR3 has 21 amino acids. CDR3 sequence: CATSRDSGGEAWWGMNTEAFF. The CDR3 coding sequence is TGTGCCACCAGCAGAGACTCAGGGGGCGAGGCGTGGTGGGGCATGAACACTGAAGCTTTCTTT.

The V gene is TRBV5-1, the J gene TRBJ1-1; 7 nucleotides match TRBD1. The junction had 7 bases not matched to a gene; V was cut back by 0 bases and J by 2 bases. Germline CDR1 reads SGHRS; CDR2 reads YFSETQ. The CDR3 length is 16 residues. The CDR3 reads CASSLGGTASNTEAFF. The CDR3 DNA reads as TGCGCCAGCAGCTTGGGAGGGACAGCCTCTAACACTGAAGCTTTCTTT.

This clone was counted between two and nine times. The chain is built from TRBV5-4 and TRBJ2-7, with 8 bases fitting TRBD1. Looked up from germline, CDR1 is SGHNT and CDR2 is YYREEE (reference sequence). Trimming removed 4 bases from V and 0 bases from J; junction bases left unmatched: 3. The CDR3 length is 14 residues. Here the CDR3 reads CASSATGGSYEQYF. Here the CDR3 DNA reads TGTGCCAGCAGCGCTACAGGGGGCTCCTACGAGCAGTACTTC.